The following is a TCR beta chain sequence with its context. Its target is unknown. This sample is part of a study of shared clonotypes between healthy human individuals. Study-wide findings and caveats: Clonotypes which were not shared had lower generation probabilities than clonotypes that all four donors shared. A generally larger estimated richness was seen in naive subsets than in memory subsets.

This was a deep-level run. Only in-frame clones appear in the TCRdb table, and some are missing; sequencing was by immunoSEQ multiplex PCR. The repertoire consists of just over 2,000,000 clones, with just under 95% occurring once and the leading ten covering 1% to 1.3%. This CDR3 spans 14 amino acids. V was shortened by 4 bases and J by 0 bases, with 11 bases between the two germline ends. Germline V gene lookup returns CDR1 SGHRS and CDR2 YFSETQ. As defined, naive CD8 cells were CD45RO-negative and positively selected for CCR7, with terminally differentiated effector memory CD45RA+ cells excluded. Healthy HIV-negative adults without recent acute infections or vaccinations served as donors.

Sequencing was done on a sample of naive CD8+ T cells sorted from blood. This chain connects TRBV5-1 to TRBJ2-7; D not resolved. The clonotype originates from a man between 18 and 29 years old in good health. CDR3 protein: CASSTDSYSYEQYF. As DNA, the CDR3 is TGCGCCAGCAGCACCGATTCATACTCCTACGAGCAGTACTTC.